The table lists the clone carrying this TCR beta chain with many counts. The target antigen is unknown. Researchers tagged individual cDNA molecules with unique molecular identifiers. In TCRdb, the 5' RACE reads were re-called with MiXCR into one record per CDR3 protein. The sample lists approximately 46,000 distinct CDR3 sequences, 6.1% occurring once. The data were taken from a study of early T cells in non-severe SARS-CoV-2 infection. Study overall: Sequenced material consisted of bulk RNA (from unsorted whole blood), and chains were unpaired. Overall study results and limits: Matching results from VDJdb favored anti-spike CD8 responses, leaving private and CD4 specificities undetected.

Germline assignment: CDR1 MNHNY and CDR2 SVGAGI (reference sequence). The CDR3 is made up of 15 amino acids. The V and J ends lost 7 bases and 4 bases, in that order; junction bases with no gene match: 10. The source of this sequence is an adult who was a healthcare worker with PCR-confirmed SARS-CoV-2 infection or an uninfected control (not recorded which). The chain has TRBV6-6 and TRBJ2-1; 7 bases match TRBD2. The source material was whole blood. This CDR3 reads CASTHAGTTYNEQFF. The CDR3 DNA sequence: TGTGCCAGCACCCACGCCGGGACTACTTACAATGAGCAGTTCTTC.